This TCR beta chain originates from a study of tumor-infiltrating lymphocytes in primary liver carcinoma. Across the whole study: Yields of productive TCRbeta reads ranged from roughly 3.5 to 7.5 million per sample and were similar across tissue types.

Joint extraction of RNA and DNA used roughly 20-33 mg of bulk tissue that was unsorted. The sample holds many counts of this clonotype. Its antigen is unidentified. The CDR3 runs 15 residues. CDR1 is ENHRY, CDR2 SYGVKD, per germline. V shed 2 bases and J 7 bases; nucleotides not matched to a gene: 6. TCR beta cDNA was reverse-transcribed from approximately 0.45 ug of total RNA. The reaction used a constant-region primer and ProtoScript II reverse transcriptase. TCR beta libraries came from three nested multiplex PCR rounds using slightly modified ARM-PCR. In the first two PCR rounds, TRBV1-TRBV30 forward primers were paired with a C-beta reverse primer, and each round lasted approximately 10 cycles. TCRdb re-analysed the multiplex PCR reads in MiXCR, keeping a single row per CDR3 protein. The profile shows approximately 47,000 distinct CDR3 sequences, 70% to 85% of them singletons. General study points: Paired tumor-adjacent and tumor-blood samples overlapped less than tumor region pairs did. A significantly higher top-250-clone fraction was found in tumors than in blood (p = 0.039).

Sequencing was performed on liver tumor tissue from sampling region 3. Described subset: tumor region T3, left-lateral pole. The sequence came from a man aged 35 to 55 with primary liver carcinoma and hepatitis B virus infection. The genes are TRBV10-3 and TRBJ2-5; 11 positions match TRBD1. CDR3 coding DNA: TGTGCCATCAGTGAGCTGGACAGGGGGCGTCGGACCCAGTACTTC. Translation gives CAISELDRGRRTQYF.